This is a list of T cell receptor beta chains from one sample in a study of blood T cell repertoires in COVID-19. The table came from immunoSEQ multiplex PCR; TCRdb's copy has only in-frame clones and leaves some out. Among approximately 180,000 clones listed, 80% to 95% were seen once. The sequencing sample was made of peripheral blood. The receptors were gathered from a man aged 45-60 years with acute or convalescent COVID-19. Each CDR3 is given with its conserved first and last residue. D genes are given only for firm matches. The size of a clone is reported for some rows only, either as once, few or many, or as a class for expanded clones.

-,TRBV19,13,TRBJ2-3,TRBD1,CASSEGGSDTQYF,TGTGCCAGTAGTGAAGGGGGCTCGGATACGCAGTATTTT
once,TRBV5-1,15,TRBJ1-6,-,CASSSEASYNSPLHF,TGCGCCAGCAGCTCGGAAGCGTCCTATAATTCACCCCTCCACTTT
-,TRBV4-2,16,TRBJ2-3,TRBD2,CASSPGVAGGPDTQYF,TGTGCCAGCAGCCCTGGGGTAGCGGGGGGCCCTGATACGCAGTATTTT
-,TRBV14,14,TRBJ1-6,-,CASSQWGGNSPLHF,TGTGCCAGCAGCCAATGGGGGGGTAATTCACCCCTCCACTTT
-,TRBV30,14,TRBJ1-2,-,CAWSYLPNSGGYTF,TGTGCCTGGAGTTACTTACCAAACAGTGGCGGCTACACCTTC
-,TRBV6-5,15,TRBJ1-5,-,CASSPRGGSNQPQHF,TGTGCCAGCAGTCCCCGGGGGGGGAGCAATCAGCCCCAGCATTTT
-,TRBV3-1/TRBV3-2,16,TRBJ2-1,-,CASSLRAAGSYNEQFF,TGTGCCAGCAGCCTTAGAGCGGCGGGCTCCTACAATGAGCAGTTCTTC
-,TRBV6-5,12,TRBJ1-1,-,CASSYGGSLAFF,TGTGCCAGCAGTTACGGGGGGAGCCTGGCTTTCTTT
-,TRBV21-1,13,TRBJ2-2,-,CVPQRGVTGELFF,TGTGTCCCCCAGCGGGGGGTCACCGGGGAGCTGTTTTTT
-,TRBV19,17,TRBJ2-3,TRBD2,CASSPPRTSGRTDTQYF,TGTGCCAGTAGTCCCCCCCGGACTAGCGGCCGCACAGATACGCAGTATTTT
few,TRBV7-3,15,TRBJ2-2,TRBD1,CASSLGTGNTGELFF,TGTGCCAGCAGCTTAGGGACAGGGAACACCGGGGAGCTGTTTTTT
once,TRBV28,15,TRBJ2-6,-,CAVKGASSGANVLTF,TGTGCCGTCAAAGGGGCCTCCTCTGGGGCCAACGTCCTGACTTTC
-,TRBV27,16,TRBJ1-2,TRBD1,CASSPRRTGFNYGYTF,TGTGCCAGCAGTCCACGGCGGACAGGTTTTAACTATGGCTACACCTTC
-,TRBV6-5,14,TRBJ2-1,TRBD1,CASCRDRGPNEQFF,TGTGCCAGCTGCCGAGACAGGGGGCCAAATGAGCAGTTCTTC
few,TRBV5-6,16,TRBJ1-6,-,CASTFGGDPYNSPLHF,TGTGCCAGCACCTTTGGAGGAGATCCATACAATTCACCCCTCCACTTT
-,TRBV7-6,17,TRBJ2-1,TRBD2,CASSTGLAGGNYNEQFF,TGTGCCAGCAGCACCGGACTAGCGGGAGGGAACTACAATGAGCAGTTCTTC
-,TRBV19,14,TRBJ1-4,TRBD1,CASSKGAANEKLFF,TGTGCCAGTAGTAAGGGGGCGGCTAATGAAAAACTGTTTTTT
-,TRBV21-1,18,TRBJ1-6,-,CASSPGGTGDGGNSPLHF,TGTGCCAGCAGCCCTGGGGGCACAGGGGATGGAGGCAATTCACCCCTCCACTTT
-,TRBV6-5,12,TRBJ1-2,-,CASSSRGLGYTF,TGTGCCAGCAGTTCCAGGGGCTTGGGCTACACCTTC
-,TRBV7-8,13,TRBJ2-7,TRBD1,CASSRDRGYEQYF,TGTGCCAGCAGCCGGGACAGGGGGTACGAGCAGTACTTC
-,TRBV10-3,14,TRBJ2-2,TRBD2,CATIAGYVAGELFF,TGTGCCACAATAGCGGGCTACGTGGCCGGGGAGCTGTTTTTT
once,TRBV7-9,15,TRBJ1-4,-,CASSLMAPTNEKLFF,TGTGCCAGCAGCTTAATGGCCCCCACTAATGAAAAACTGTTTTTT
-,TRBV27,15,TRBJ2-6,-,CASSPEGAGANVLTF,TGTGCCAGCAGCCCCGAGGGGGCTGGGGCCAACGTCCTGACTTTC
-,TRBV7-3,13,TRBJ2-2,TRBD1,CASSFQGAGELFF,TGTGCCAGCAGCTTTCAGGGGGCCGGGGAGCTGTTTTTT
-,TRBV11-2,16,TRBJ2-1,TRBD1,CASSPFSGDSYNEQFF,TGTGCCAGCAGCCCCTTTAGTGGGGACAGCTACAATGAGCAGTTCTTC
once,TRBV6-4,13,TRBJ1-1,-,CASSLDRNTEAFF,TGTGCCAGCAGCCTAGACAGGAACACTGAAGCTTTCTTT
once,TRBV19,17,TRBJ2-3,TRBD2,CASSIDWRTSGTNTQYF,TGTGCCAGTAGTATAGATTGGAGAACTAGCGGGACTAATACGCAGTATTTT
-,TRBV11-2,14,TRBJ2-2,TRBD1,CASSTYRGAGELFF,TGTGCCAGCAGCACCTACAGGGGCGCCGGGGAGCTGTTTTTT
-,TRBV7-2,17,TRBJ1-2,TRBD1,CASSLSSGTAFNYGYTF,TGTGCCAGCAGCTTGTCGTCGGGGACAGCATTCAACTATGGCTACACCTTC
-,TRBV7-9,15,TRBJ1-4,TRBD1,CASSLGQGGNEKLFF,TGTGCCAGCAGCTTGGGACAGGGAGGAAATGAAAAACTGTTTTTT
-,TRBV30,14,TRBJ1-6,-,CAWTPGANNSPLHF,TGTGCCTGGACTCCAGGGGCGAATAATTCACCCCTCCACTTT
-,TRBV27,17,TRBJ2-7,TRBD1,CASNNYFGQGGPYEQYF,TGTGCCAGCAACAATTATTTTGGACAGGGTGGACCCTACGAGCAGTACTTC
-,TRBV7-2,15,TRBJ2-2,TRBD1,CASSQQGAYTGELFF,TGTGCCAGCAGCCAACAGGGGGCCTACACCGGGGAGCTGTTTTTT
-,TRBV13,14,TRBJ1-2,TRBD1,CASSHSQGSHGYTF,TGTGCCAGCAGCCATTCACAGGGGTCCCATGGCTACACCTTC
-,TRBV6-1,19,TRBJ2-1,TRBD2,CASSVKTSGIHDSYNEQFF,TGTGCCAGCAGTGTTAAGACTAGCGGGATTCACGACTCCTACAATGAGCAGTTCTTC
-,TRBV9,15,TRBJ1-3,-,CASSVAAGTGNTIYF,TGTGCCAGCAGCGTAGCGGCAGGGACTGGAAACACCATATATTTT
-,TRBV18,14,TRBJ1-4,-,CASSPTGTNEKLFF,TGTGCCAGCTCACCGACGGGAACTAATGAAAAACTGTTTTTT
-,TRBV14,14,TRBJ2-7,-,CASSQPGHTYEQYF,TGTGCCAGCAGTCAACCGGGACATACCTACGAGCAGTACTTC
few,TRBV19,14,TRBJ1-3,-,CASKDRTTGNTIYF,TGTGCCAGCAAGGACAGAACAACTGGAAACACCATATATTTT
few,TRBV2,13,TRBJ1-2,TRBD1,CASSERDSWLGTF,TGTGCCAGCAGTGAAAGGGACAGTTGGCTAGGCACCTTC
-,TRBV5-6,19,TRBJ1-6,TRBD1,CASSKRGQGAGFFDSPLHF,TGTGCCAGCAGCAAAAGAGGACAGGGCGCGGGGTTTTTTGATTCACCCCTCCACTTT